A single sample is the source of the 11 T cell receptor beta chains below, sequenced in a study of neoadjuvant nivolumab and ipilimumab in lung cancer. TCRdb keeps only in-frame clones here, not all; method: immunoSEQ multiplex PCR. The sample has tens of thousands of clones, approximately 78% seen once. Source: tumor tissue, taken after neoadjuvant nivolumab, alone or with ipilimumab, at or shortly before surgery. The receptor source for this set is an adult with non-small cell lung cancer.

The V gene is TRBV6-5, the J gene TRBJ1-1; D is uncertain. Germline CDR1 and CDR2: MNHEY and SVGAGI. The CDR3 is 13 residues long. Trimming shortened V by 4 bases and J by 10 bases, and 16 bases separated the two germline ends. CDR3 sequence reads: CASSSRAPRRAFF. CDR3 DNA: TGTGCCAGCAGTTCACGGGCCCCCCGAAGAGCTTTCTTT.

The V gene is TRBV6-5, the J gene TRBJ2-5; no definite D call. Germline loops: CDR1 MNHEY, CDR2 SVGAGI. V lost 6 bases and J 4 bases, leaving 9 bases between the germline ends. The CDR3 totals 12 residues. DNA for the CDR3: TGTGCCAGCAGAAGCCCTACAGAGACCCAGTACTTC. Amino acids: CASRSPTETQYF.

The gene calls are TRBV9 and TRBJ2-2, with a possible D match to TRBD1 (5 bases). V was cut by 4 bases and J by 0 bases, with 10 bases left in between. CDR1 is SGDLS and CDR2 is YYNGEE in the germline V gene. There are 15 residues in the CDR3. The CDR3 nucleotides are TGTGCCAGCAGCTTAAGCAGGGCGAACACCGGGGAGCTGTTTTTT. It encodes CASSLSRANTGELFF.

The V call is TRBV30, the J call TRBJ1-1, with 7 nucleotides matching TRBD1. Trimming at V came to 3 bases and at J to 7 bases, leaving 8 bases not matched to a gene. The CDR3 runs to 13 residues. Germline V lookup: CDR1 GTSNPN, CDR2 SVGIG (reference sequence). The chain's CDR3 is CAWRNRGGSEAFF. The CDR3 DNA sequence: TGTGCCTGGAGGAACAGGGGAGGTAGTGAAGCTTTCTTT.

The V gene is TRBV18, the J gene TRBJ1-2; TRBD1 matches at 7 bases. This CDR3 is 14 amino acids long. V dropped 2 bases and J dropped 6; count of bases not matched to a gene: 6. In germline, CDR1 is KGHSH, CDR2 LQKENI. The CDR3 reads CASSPNRGGDGYTF. In DNA, the CDR3 is TGTGCCAGCTCACCAAACAGGGGAGGAGATGGCTACACCTTC. The variable domain in full, completed from reference TRBV18 and TRBJ1-2, reads NAGVMQNPRHLVRRRGQEARLRCSPMKGHSHVYWYRQLPEEGLKFMVYLQKENIIDESGMPKERFSAEFPKEGPSILRIQQVVRGDSAAYFCASSPNRGGDGYTFGSGTRLTVV.

The chain recombines TRBV6-5 with TRBJ2-5, with no clear D. Germline CDR1 and CDR2: MNHEY and SVGAGI. The CDR3 has 13 amino acids. The V and J ends lost 4 bases and 1 base respectively, with 7 bases between them. CDR3 residues: CASSFSLQETQYF. The CDR3 DNA is TGTGCCAGCAGTTTCTCACTCCAAGAGACCCAGTACTTC.

The CDR3 protein is CASRSSWTSDTGELFF. DNA of the CDR3: TGTGCCAGCAGATCCTCTTGGACTAGCGACACCGGGGAGCTGTTTTTT. This chain links TRBV25-1 with TRBJ2-2, with 9 bases fitting TRBD2. The CDR3 extends over 16 amino acids. CDR1 and CDR2 (germline): MGHDK, SYGVNS. Trimming at V came to 6 bases and at J to 3 bases, leaving 8 bases not matched to a gene.

Details on this clone: Distinct nucleotide sequences in the sample also encode this CDR3. The rearrangement links TRBV30 to TRBJ2-1, with 7 bases aligning to TRBD2. This CDR3 is built from 14 residues. The V and J ends lost 1 base and 5 bases, in that order; junction bases with no gene match: 5. Germline-derived CDR1 and CDR2 are GTSNPN and SVGIG (reference sequence). CDR3 sequence reads: CAWSGLAAHNEQFF. The DNA of the CDR3 is TGTGCCTGGAGTGGGCTAGCGGCTCACAATGAGCAGTTCTTC.

This clone was detected a few times. The chain recombines TRBV6-6 with TRBJ2-1; D gene uncertain. The ends were cut back, 2 bases at V and 2 bases at J, with 7 bases in the middle. Germline V gene lookup returns CDR1 MNHNY and CDR2 SVGAGI (reference sequence). The CDR3 length is 14 residues. DNA for the CDR3: TGTGCCAGCAGTTACCGGGCGGCCTACAATGAGCAGTTCTTC. This translates into CASSYRAAYNEQFF.

This chain uses TRBV5-4 with TRBJ2-7; D is unclear. Germline V gene lookup returns CDR1 SGHNT and CDR2 YYREEE (reference sequence). This CDR3 spans 12 amino acids. V gave up 2 bases and J gave up 0 bases, with 3 bases separating them. The CDR3 DNA reads as TGTGCCAGCAGCTTTGGCTCCTACGAGCAGTACTTC. This translates into CASSFGSYEQYF.

This chain connects TRBV29-1 to TRBJ2-2; maybe TRBD1 (5 bases). The CDR3 consists of 17 residues. V lost 4 bases to trimming and J lost 0 bases, with 18 bases between them. CDR1 is SQVTM and CDR2 is ANQGSEA in the germline V gene. The CDR3 loop reads CSVGVSGTGSNTGELFF. The CDR3 DNA is TGCAGCGTTGGAGTGTCCGGCACAGGATCGAACACCGGGGAGCTGTTTTTT.